These 26 T cell receptor beta chains were all obtained from the same sample, sequenced in a study of T-cell memory formation after mild COVID-19. MiXCR, applied by TCRdb to the 5' RACE reads, yields one record per CDR3 protein. The table shows 90,000 to 120,000 distinct CDR3 sequences, with 11% occurring only once. Sample: PBMCs or a T cell subset sorted from them (not recorded which). The source of these receptors is a man younger than 35 who had mild COVID-19 (a few samples of this study predate the infection). Cell type and time point are not known.

This clonotype was observed at least ten times. The J gene is TRBJ1-2, the V gene TRBV12-3 or TRBV12-4; D is possibly TRBD1 (5 bases). This CDR3 spans 13 amino acids. With 4 bases removed from V and 4 bases from J, the gap between germline ends came to 10 bases. For the CDR3, the DNA is TGTGCCAGCAGTTGGGGGGATGGCTATGGCTACACCTTC. Protein sequence: CASSWGDGYGYTF.

V is TRBV9 and J is TRBJ2-3; D ambiguous. The length of the CDR3 is 16 residues. V lost 0 bases to trimming and J lost 2 bases, with 13 bases between them. Germline V lookup: CDR1 SGDLS, CDR2 YYNGEE. DNA for the CDR3: TGTGCCAGCAGCGTAGACGGAAACCCTTTCACAGATACGCAGTATTTT. Its protein is CASSVDGNPFTDTQYF. The whole variable domain, filled in from reference TRBV9 and TRBJ2-3, reads DSGVTQTPKHLITATGQRVTLRCSPRSGDLSVYWYQQSLDQGLQFLIQYYNGEERAKGNILERFSAQQFPDLHSELNLSSLELGDSALYFCASSVDGNPFTDTQYFGPGTRLTVL.

This clonotype was recorded many times. The V call is TRBV7-3, the J call TRBJ1-1; D gene unclear. The germline V gene encodes CDR1 SGHTA and CDR2 FQGTGA. This CDR3 comprises 13 residues. V lost 5 bases and J lost 1, with 8 bases in between. For the CDR3, the DNA is TGTGCCAGCAGCCGCGGACCGAACACTGAAGCTTTCTTT. Residues: CASSRGPNTEAFF.

In its sample, this clonotype was seen many times. The rearrangement uses TRBV4-3 and TRBJ2-7; D gene ambiguous. Germline CDR1 and CDR2: LGHNA and YSLEER. The CDR3 length is 14 residues. V lost 0 bases and J lost 2, with 8 bases in between. CDR3 sequence (DNA): TGCGCCAGCAGCCAAGATTTGTATCCCTACGAGCAGTACTTC. Encoded protein: CASSQDLYPYEQYF.

This clonotype turned up a few times. The chain combines TRBV9 with TRBJ1-2, with D unresolved. CDR1 is SGDLS, CDR2 YYNGEE, per germline. V lost 4 bases and J lost 2, with 15 bases in between. The CDR3 covers 15 residues. CDR3 bases: TGTGCCAGCAGCACCGAGGTGCGGATAAACTATGGCTACACCTTC. This codes for CASSTEVRINYGYTF. Full variable domain (remainder filled in from reference TRBV9 and TRBJ1-2): DSGVTQTPKHLITATGQRVTLRCSPRSGDLSVYWYQQSLDQGLQFLIQYYNGEERAKGNILERFSAQQFPDLHSELNLSSLELGDSALYFCASSTEVRINYGYTFGSGTRLTVV.

This clonotype has at least ten counts. The chain carries TRBV27 and TRBJ2-7, with a weak D call TRBD1 (6 bases). The CDR3 consists of 16 residues. Germline V gene lookup returns CDR1 MNHEY and CDR2 SMNVEV (reference sequence). V lost 1 base to trimming and J lost 6 bases, with 19 bases between them. For the CDR3, the DNA is TGTGCCAGCAGTTTATTAGTTAGTGGGGGCAACCGCGAGCAGTACTTC. Translation: CASSLLVSGGNREQYF.

V and J are TRBV5-5 and TRBJ1-5; D may be TRBD1 (5 bases). Per the germline V gene, CDR1 is SGHKS and CDR2 is YYEKEE (reference sequence). Between the trimmed V and J ends, which lost 2 bases and 6 bases, there was a span of 12 bases. This CDR3 contains 14 residues. CDR3 in DNA: TGTGCCAGCAGCTTACTGGGGGACTTTCAGCCCCAGCATTTT. It yields the protein CASSLLGDFQPQHF. Looking up the rest from reference TRBV5-5 and TRBJ1-5 gives the full variable domain: DAGVTQSPTHLIKTRGQQVTLRCSPISGHKSVSWYQQVLGQGPQFIFQYYEKEERGRGNFPDRFSARQFPNYSSELNVNALLLGDSALYLCASSLLGDFQPQHFGDGTRLSIL.

This chain uses TRBV12-3 or TRBV12-4 with TRBJ1-3, with 7 positions matching TRBD1. The CDR3 has 17 amino acids. V trimming: 3 bases; J trimming: 8 bases; junction bases outside the gene matches: 16. The CDR3 sequence is CASSFGVGNRGSHTIYF. CDR3 coding DNA: TGTGCCAGCAGTTTCGGGGTCGGGAACAGGGGATCTCACACCATATATTTT.

The table lists this clonotype with many counts. V is TRBV7-2 and J is TRBJ2-1, with 9 bases that match TRBD2. This CDR3 has 15 residues. Germline trimming cut 5 bases from V and 5 bases from J; bases unmatched to any gene: 7. Germline V gene sequence: CDR1 SGHTA, CDR2 FQGNSA. The CDR3 region is CASSVSGGANNEQFF. Written as DNA, the CDR3 is TGTGCCAGCAGCGTTAGCGGGGGAGCGAACAATGAGCAGTTCTTC.

The chain combines TRBV6-2 or TRBV6-3 with TRBJ2-1; no reliable D call. The ends were cut back, 7 bases at V and 10 bases at J, with 17 bases in the middle. CDR1 MNHEY and CDR2 SVGEGT come from the germline V gene. The CDR3 totals 13 residues. The CDR3 coding sequence is TGTGCCAGCAAACGGACGGAGTTCCAAGAGCAGTTCTTC. Protein: CASKRTEFQEQFF.

This clonotype was seen a handful of times. V and J are TRBV20-1 and TRBJ1-6; weak D call: TRBD1 (5 bases). In germline, CDR1 is DFQATT, CDR2 SNEGSKA (reference sequence). Trimming pared 3 bases from V and 4 bases from J, leaving 13 bases between. This CDR3 region has 15 residues. The CDR3 DNA follows: TGCAGTGCTAGTTCAGGGTATAGGTATAATTCACCCCTCCACTTT. Its protein product is CSASSGYRYNSPLHF.

Many counts were recorded for this clonotype. The chain is built from TRBV4-2 and TRBJ1-1; no clear D. This CDR3 spans 14 amino acids. Germline loops: CDR1 LGHNA, CDR2 YNFKEQ. V lost 5 bases and J lost 0, with 10 bases in between. CDR3 amino acids: CASSVTAMNTEAFF. Here the CDR3 DNA reads TGTGCCAGCAGCGTGACGGCGATGAACACTGAAGCTTTCTTT.

The genes are TRBV7-8 and TRBJ2-2, with TRBD1 identical over 10 bases. The CDR3 contains 18 residues. Germline CDR1 reads SGHVS; CDR2 reads FQNEAQ. J gave up 4 bases and V 3 bases, and 11 bases lay outside the gene matches. This chain's CDR3 is CASSLYPGQGWTTGELFF. CDR3 coding DNA: TGTGCCAGCAGCTTGTACCCGGGACAGGGGTGGACCACCGGGGAGCTGTTTTTT.

The chain joins TRBV20-1 to TRBJ2-1, with 11 positions matching TRBD2. With V trimmed by 0 bases and J by 9 bases, 13 bases remained unmatched. The length of the CDR3 is 17 residues. CDR1 and CDR2 (germline): DFQATT, SNEGSKA (reference sequence). The CDR3 coding sequence is TGCAGTGCTAGAGATTATGAACTAGCGGGGGCCCCGTCTGAGCAGTTCTTC. It encodes CSARDYELAGAPSEQFF.

V usage is TRBV12-3 or TRBV12-4 and J usage is TRBJ1-2; TRBD1 aligns across 8 bases. The CDR3 consists of 13 residues. J was trimmed by 6 bases and V by 10 bases; bases with no gene match: 10. CDR3 bases: TGTGCCACCCTAGCAGGGGGCAAGGATGGCTACACCTTC. Its protein is CATLAGGKDGYTF.

This clonotype was counted a few times. V is TRBV11-2 and J is TRBJ2-1; D may be TRBD1 (6 bases). Germline CDR1 reads SGHAT; CDR2 reads FQNNGV. Trimming cost V 2 bases and J 2 bases, with 16 bases left between them. This CDR3 has 17 residues. Here the CDR3 DNA reads TGTGCCAGCAGCTTAAGGGGTGACAGGCCTCCCTACAATGAGCAGTTCTTC. Protein sequence: CASSLRGDRPPYNEQFF. Based on the CDR3 plus reference TRBV11-2 and TRBJ2-1, the full variable domain is EAGVAQSPRYKIIEKRQSVAFWCNPISGHATLYWYQQILGQGPKLLIQFQNNGVVDDSQLPKDRFSAERLKGVDSTLKIQPAKLEDSAVYLCASSLRGDRPPYNEQFFGPGTRLTVL.

The J gene is TRBJ1-2, the V gene TRBV20-1; D is perhaps TRBD1 (6 bases). This CDR3 is built from 15 residues. V was pared by 3 bases and J by 4 bases, with 18 bases between. Germline V gene lookup returns CDR1 DFQATT and CDR2 SNEGSKA (reference sequence). CDR3 region: CSARGSRGAVYGYTF. In nucleotides, the CDR3 is TGCAGTGCTAGGGGCTCTCGGGGGGCAGTCTATGGCTACACCTTC.

This clonotype was counted a few times. This chain uses TRBV6-2 or TRBV6-3 with TRBJ2-7; no definite D call. The CDR3 has 12 amino acids. Germline-derived CDR1 and CDR2 are MNHEY and SVGEGT. The V end was cut by 2 bases, the J end by 6 bases, with 8 bases between. In nucleotides, the CDR3 is TGTGCCAGCAGTTACCCAGCGCTCGAGCAGTACTTC. Translated, it gives CASSYPALEQYF.

In this sample, this clonotype turned up many times. The DNA of the CDR3 is TGTGCCAGCAGTGAAGAAAGAATGCGATTCGACGAGCAGTACGTC. It is translated as CASSEERMRFDEQYV. The chain couples TRBV2 to TRBJ2-7; D gene unclear. Trimming left V 1 base short and J 5 bases short, with 15 bases between. Germline values: CDR1 SNHLY, CDR2 FYNNEI. The CDR3 is 15 amino acids.

This clonotype has a handful of counts. The V and J genes are TRBV13 and TRBJ1-1; 8 bases map to TRBD1. Trimming cost V 2 bases and J 1 base; bases outside gene matches: 6. From germline, CDR1 is PRHDT and CDR2 FYEKMQ (reference sequence). CDR3 length equals 16 residues. DNA for the CDR3: TGTGCCAGCAGCTTAACGGTGGGACAGGAGAACACTGAAGCTTTCTTT. It encodes CASSLTVGQENTEAFF.

This clonotype was recorded a few times. The CDR3 is CASSLAGAGELFF. The CDR3 nucleotides read TGTGCCAGCAGCTTAGCGGGGGCCGGGGAGCTGTTTTTT. The chain recombines TRBV6-1 with TRBJ2-2, with 9 nucleotides matching TRBD2. The V and J ends lost 6 bases and 6 bases, in that order; junction bases with no gene match: 2. Germline values: CDR1 MNHNS, CDR2 SASEGT. The CDR3 is made up of 13 amino acids.

The rearrangement joins TRBV15 to TRBJ2-1, with 10 bases identical to TRBD2. There are 16 residues in the CDR3. Germline CDR1 reads LNHNV; CDR2 reads YYDKDF (reference sequence). Trimming took 5 bases from V and 8 from J; bases not matched to a gene: 12. CDR3 nucleotide sequence: TGTGCCACCAGCCGAAGGTTTGGGACTAGCGATTATGAGCAGTTCTTC. It specifies CATSRRFGTSDYEQFF.

This clonotype was seen a few times. J is TRBJ2-7 and V is TRBV20-1; D perhaps matches TRBD1 (6 bases). The ends were cut back, 1 base at V and 3 bases at J, with 25 bases in the middle. Germline CDR1 and CDR2: DFQATT and SNEGSKA (reference sequence). CDR3 length equals 18 residues. The CDR3 region is CSARGPPIQGNGIYEQYV. The CDR3 coding sequence is TGCAGTGCTAGAGGCCCGCCGATTCAGGGGAACGGGATCTACGAGCAGTACGTC.

There are many counts of this clonotype. J is TRBJ2-1 and V is TRBV9; D is undetermined. Trimming pared 0 bases from V and 0 bases from J, leaving 10 bases between. The CDR3 runs 16 residues. Germline V gives CDR1 SGDLS, CDR2 YYNGEE. In nucleotides, the CDR3 is TGTGCCAGCAGCGTAGCTGTGCGTAGCTCCTACAATGAGCAGTTCTTC. This gives the protein CASSVAVRSSYNEQFF.

This clonotype was detected a few times. The chain couples TRBV7-2 to TRBJ2-5; D is possibly TRBD1 (6 bases). The CDR3 sequence is 14 residues long. Germline CDR1 is SGHTA and CDR2 is FQGNSA. V was trimmed by 3 bases and J by 5 bases, leaving 13 bases between them. The CDR3 DNA reads as TGTGCCAGCAGCTTTCTGGGACATGGCGAGACCCAGTACTTC. Protein: CASSFLGHGETQYF.

This clonotype was counted a few times. V usage is TRBV5-1 and J usage is TRBJ2-1; D ambiguous. V dropped 0 bases and J dropped 7 bases, with 11 bases sitting between them. The CDR3 sequence is 14 residues long. Germline CDR1 SGHRS, CDR2 YFSETQ. The CDR3 reads CASSLVGIQNEQFF. As DNA, the CDR3 is TGCGCCAGCAGCTTGGTGGGAATTCAGAATGAGCAGTTCTTC.